Below are 10 T cell receptor beta chains sequenced from a single sample in a study of blood T cell repertoires in COVID-19. The repertoire was sequenced with immunoSEQ multiplex PCR; TCRdb's copy has only in-frame clones and lacks some. The table includes roughly 390,000 clones, 80% to 90% detected once. The sample comprised peripheral blood. The receptors originated from a woman in her 30s with COVID-19, enrolled during active disease.

The V and J genes are TRBV6-5 and TRBJ2-7, with 10 nucleotides matching TRBD2. Germline CDR1 reads MNHEY; CDR2 reads SVGAGI. The CDR3 runs to 15 residues. V dropped 2 bases and J dropped 7; count of bases not matched to a gene: 8. This CDR3 is CASSYTAGGPKEQYF. Here the CDR3 DNA reads TGTGCCAGCAGTTACACAGCGGGAGGGCCGAAAGAGCAGTACTTC.

This clone was detected only a few times. The chain recombines TRBV6-5 with TRBJ1-2; perhaps TRBD1 as D (6 bases). Germline V gene data show CDR1 as MNHEY and CDR2 as SVGAGI. The CDR3 runs to 15 residues. Trimming stripped 7 bases from V and 3 bases from J, with 18 bases between. The CDR3 spells CASTSRGRGHYGYTF. The CDR3 DNA reads TGTGCCAGCACTTCCCGGGGCAGGGGACACTATGGCTACACCTTC.

This chain links TRBV3-1 (or the pseudogene TRBV3-2) with TRBJ2-2, with D perhaps TRBD2 (5 bases). The CDR3 length is 15 residues. Germline V CDR1 and CDR2: LGHDT, YNNKEL (reference sequence). V was shortened by 3 bases and J by 0 bases, with 8 bases between the two germline ends. The CDR3 spells CASSQTMANTGELFF. The CDR3 DNA reads as TGTGCCAGCAGCCAGACTATGGCGAACACCGGGGAGCTGTTTTTT.

This chain uses TRBV4-2 with TRBJ2-1; D gene ambiguous. The CDR3 runs to 15 residues. V lost 1 base, J lost 5 bases, and 12 bases lay in between. The germline CDR1 and CDR2 sequences are LGHNA and YNFKEQ. The CDR3 bases are TGTGCCAGCAGCCAAGGAGGCCAGTCGGACAATGAGCAGTTCTTC. Translation gives CASSQGGQSDNEQFF.

This clone was seen only once. The V call is TRBV27, the J call TRBJ1-3; D is undetermined. This CDR3 spans 17 amino acids. V lost 2 bases and J lost 0, with 14 bases in between. The V gene's germline CDR1 is MNHEY and CDR2 SMNVEV (reference sequence). The DNA for the CDR3 is TGTGCCAGCAGTTTAGGGTCAGGCCCCAGCTCTGGAAACACCATATATTTT. It encodes CASSLGSGPSSGNTIYF.

In its sample, this clone was seen a few times. This rearrangement joins TRBV9 to TRBJ2-3; D gene uncertain. There are 13 residues in the CDR3. Germline V lookup: CDR1 SGDLS, CDR2 YYNGEE. Between the trimmed V and J ends, which lost 4 bases and 4 bases, there was a span of 10 bases. The CDR3, as DNA: TGTGCCAGCAGCTCTAGAACCGCAGATACGCAGTATTTT. Its translation is CASSSRTADTQYF.

The V and J genes are TRBV7-2 and TRBJ2-1; D not resolved. The CDR3 contains 15 residues. V dropped 4 bases and J dropped 6 bases, with 16 bases sitting between them. The V gene's germline CDR1 is SGHTA and CDR2 FQGNSA. CDR3 coding DNA: TGTGCCAGCAGCTCCGCGGTCAGAACATCCAATGAGCAGTTCTTC. Residues: CASSSAVRTSNEQFF.

The chain recombines TRBV10-2 with TRBJ1-1; D is unclear. The germline V gene has CDR1 WSHSY and CDR2 SAAADI. Trimming left V 2 bases short and J 2 bases short, with 9 bases between. This CDR3 has 14 amino acids. CDR3 nucleotides: TGCGCCAGCAGTGAGGTAAGGAGCAACACTGAAGCTTTCTTT. Translation gives CASSEVRSNTEAFF.

Notes on this clone: The sample contains more than one DNA sequence encoding this CDR3. The chain has TRBV30 and TRBJ2-7; D uncertain. Trimming took 1 base from V and 4 from J, leaving 5 bases between them. Germline loops: CDR1 GTSNPN, CDR2 SVGIG (reference sequence). This CDR3 is 11 amino acids long. CDR3 residues: CAWSGRYEQYF. The CDR3 DNA sequence: TGTGCCTGGAGTGGTAGATACGAGCAGTACTTC.

The genes are TRBV21-1 and TRBJ1-5; the table's D call TRBD1 went unverified against the DNA. TRBV21-1 is noted as a pseudogene. The CDR3 covers 14 residues. For the CDR3, the DNA is TGTGCCAGGCCCGGGACAGCGCCGAACGAGCCCCAGCATTTT. Its protein product is CARPGTAPNEPQHF.